This T cell receptor (beta chain) was obtained from a study of CD8 T cells in ankylosing spondylitis. Quantitative barcoded 5'-RACE was used to prepare TCR beta libraries. TCRdb reprocessed the 5' RACE reads via MiXCR and lists one record per CDR3 protein. The profile covers 400,000 to 450,000 distinct CDR3 sequences, with more than 15% appearing a single time and approximately 0.97% taken by the ten largest. Concerning this clonotype: The antigen remains undetermined.

J gave up 7 bases and V 3 bases, and 5 bases lay outside the gene matches. The CDR3 has 15 residues. Germline V gene sequence: CDR1 SGHRS, CDR2 YFSETQ. Study-level findings and limits: A TCR beta motif of 8 or 9 highly homologous variants appeared characteristic of ankylosing spondylitis blood. Earlier literature documents some of the motif variants in reactive arthritis synovial fluid and blood. Disease-linked clones were reportedly significantly enriched in matched ankylosing spondylitis synovial fluid.

The sequenced sample was blood, either unsorted or a sorted T cell fraction (not recorded which). The J gene is TRBJ2-2, the V gene TRBV5-1, with 11 bases lining up with TRBD1. The source is a male donor with ankylosing spondylitis. CDR3 DNA sequence: TGCGCCAGCAGCTCGGACAGGGGGCACGGCGGGGAGCTGTTTTTT. It yields the protein CASSSDRGHGGELFF.